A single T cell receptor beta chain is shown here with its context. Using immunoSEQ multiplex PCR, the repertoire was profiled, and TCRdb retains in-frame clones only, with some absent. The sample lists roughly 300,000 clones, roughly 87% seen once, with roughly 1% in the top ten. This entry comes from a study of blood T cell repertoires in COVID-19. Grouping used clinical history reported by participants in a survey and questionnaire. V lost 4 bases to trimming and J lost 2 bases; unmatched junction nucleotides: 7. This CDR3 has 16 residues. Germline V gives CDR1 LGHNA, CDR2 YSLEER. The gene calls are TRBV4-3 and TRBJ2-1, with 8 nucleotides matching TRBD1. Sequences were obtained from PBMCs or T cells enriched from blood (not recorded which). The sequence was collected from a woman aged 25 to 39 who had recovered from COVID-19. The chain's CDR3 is CASSPHWTGTYNEQFF. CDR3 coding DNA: TGCGCCAGCAGCCCCCACTGGACAGGGACCTACAATGAGCAGTTCTTC.